This TCR beta chain appears in the sequencing data of a study of CXCR3-negative and CXCR3-positive naive CD8 T cells. Study-wide results and caveats: CXCR3-positive naive cells had more hydrophobic TRB CDR3s than CXCR3-negative naive cells. Memory CD8+ cells showed much lower diversity, while both naive subsets were comparably high.

This CDR3 contains 14 residues. Germline CDR1 and CDR2: SGHTA and FQGTGA. The method, 5' RACE with UMI labels, was used to prepare the TRB cDNA libraries. TCRdb reprocessed the 5' RACE reads and stores each CDR3 protein as one record, lacking DNA. Its table records about 130,000 distinct CDR3 sequences. Remarks on this clonotype: Its antigen is as yet unknown.

The sequenced sample was naive CXCR3+ CD8+ T cells from blood. Subset meaning: CD45RO-CCR7+CD27+CD95- naive CD8+ T cells expressing CXCR3 (TNR3+). The rearrangement links TRBV7-3 to TRBJ2-7; absent DNA, TCRdb's TRBD1 call cannot be checked. This receptor was obtained from a human donor in good health. Some clones in this sample may be carry-over from other donors' samples. The CDR3 reads CASSPGQGAYEQYF.